This paragraph covers one T cell receptor beta chain sequence. Its antigen is as yet unknown. Deletions cut 6 bases from V and 6 bases from J, with 14 bases between. This CDR3 comprises 14 residues. Germline loops: CDR1 SEHNR, CDR2 FQNEAQ (reference sequence). The sample comes from a study of blood T cells in healthy people across ages. As for the study in general: When template switching was applied, about one barcoded beta molecule was captured per two T cells. The study, taken as a whole, reports: TCR beta diversity, measured per million T cells, fell in a roughly linear way with age.

A second PCR of roughly 7 to 11 cycles used a sample-barcoded 5' primer and a J-beta primer mix. TCRdb reprocessed the 5' RACE reads with MiXCR, giving one entry per CDR3 protein. Of over 600,000 distinct CDR3 sequences in the sample, 20% to 25% were seen once. The chain has TRBV7-9 and TRBJ1-4; a weak D match, TRBD1 (5 bases). This sequence originates from a man in his 70s in good health. Source material: blood. CDR3 amino acids: CASSAGGGDEKLFF. In DNA, the CDR3 is TGTGCCAGCAGTGCTGGGGGAGGGGATGAAAAACTGTTTTTT.